The count of the clone carrying this TCR beta chain is one. This specimen comes from a study of control samples from healthy donors and cancer patients. Data came from immunoSEQ multiplex PCR; TCRdb stores just in-frame clones and leaves some out. There are roughly 59,000 clones in the sample; roughly 90% occur only once, and about 1.5% lies in the top ten. The sequenced material came from PBMCs. The source of this sequence is a man aged 35-49 years with colorectal cancer.

The CDR3 protein is CASSLGLSSLAENYEQYF. The CDR3 DNA reads TGTGCCAGCAGCTTAGGATTAAGCAGCCTAGCGGAGAACTACGAGCAGTACTTC. The rearrangement joins TRBV7-8 to TRBJ2-7; TRBD2 agrees at 7 bases. The CDR3 spans 18 residues. The germline gives CDR1 SGHVS, CDR2 FQNEAQ. The V segment lost 1 base and the J segment 3 bases; nucleotides outside the gene matches: 15.